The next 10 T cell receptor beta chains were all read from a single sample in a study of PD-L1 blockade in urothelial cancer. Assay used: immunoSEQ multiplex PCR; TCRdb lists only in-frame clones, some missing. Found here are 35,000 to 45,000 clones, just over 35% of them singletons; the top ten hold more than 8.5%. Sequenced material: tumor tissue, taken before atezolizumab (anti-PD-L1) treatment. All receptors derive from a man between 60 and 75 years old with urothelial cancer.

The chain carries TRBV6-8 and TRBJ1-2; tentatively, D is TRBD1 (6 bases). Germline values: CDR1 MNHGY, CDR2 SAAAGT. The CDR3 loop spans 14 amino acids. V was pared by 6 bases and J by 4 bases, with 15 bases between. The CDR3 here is CASRTEGGGYGYTF. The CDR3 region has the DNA TGTGCCAGCAGAACGGAGGGAGGGGGCTATGGCTACACCTTC.

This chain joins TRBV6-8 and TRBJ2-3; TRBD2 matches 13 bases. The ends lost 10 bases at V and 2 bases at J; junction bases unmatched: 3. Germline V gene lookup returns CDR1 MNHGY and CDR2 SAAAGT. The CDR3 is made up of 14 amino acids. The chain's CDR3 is CAIGTSGVTDTQYF. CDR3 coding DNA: TGTGCCATCGGGACTAGCGGGGTCACAGATACGCAGTATTTT.

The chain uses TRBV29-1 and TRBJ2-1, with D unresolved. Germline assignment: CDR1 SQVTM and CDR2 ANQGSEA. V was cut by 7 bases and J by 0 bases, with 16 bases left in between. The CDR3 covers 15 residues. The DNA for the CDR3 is TGCAGCGCTAAAACTTTGGGTCCCTCCTACAATGAGCAGTTCTTC. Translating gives CSAKTLGPSYNEQFF.

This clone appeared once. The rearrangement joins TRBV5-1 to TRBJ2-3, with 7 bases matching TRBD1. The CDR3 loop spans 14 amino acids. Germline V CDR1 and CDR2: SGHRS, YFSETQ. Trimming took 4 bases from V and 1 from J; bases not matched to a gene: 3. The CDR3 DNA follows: TGCGCCAGCAGCATAGGACAGGGCACAGATACGCAGTATTTT. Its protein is CASSIGQGTDTQYF.

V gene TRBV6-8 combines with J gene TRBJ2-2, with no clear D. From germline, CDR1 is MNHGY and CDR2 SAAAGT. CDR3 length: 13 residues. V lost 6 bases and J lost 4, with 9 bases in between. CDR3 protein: CASSLIRTGELFF. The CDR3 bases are TGTGCCAGCAGCCTCATACGCACCGGGGAGCTGTTTTTT.

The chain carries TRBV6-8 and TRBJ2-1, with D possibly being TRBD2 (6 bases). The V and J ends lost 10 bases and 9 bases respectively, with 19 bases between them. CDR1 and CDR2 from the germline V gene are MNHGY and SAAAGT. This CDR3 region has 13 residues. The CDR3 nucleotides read TGTGCCATCAGAGCTGGGACTGCCACTGAGCAGTTCTTC. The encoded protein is CAIRAGTATEQFF.

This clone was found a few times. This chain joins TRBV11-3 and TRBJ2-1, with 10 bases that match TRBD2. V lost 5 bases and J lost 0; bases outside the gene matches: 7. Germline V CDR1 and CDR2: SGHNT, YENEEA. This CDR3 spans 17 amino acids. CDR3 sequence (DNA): TGTGCCAGCAGCCCCCAGAGCGGGAGGGGCTCCTACAATGAGCAGTTCTTC. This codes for CASSPQSGRGSYNEQFF. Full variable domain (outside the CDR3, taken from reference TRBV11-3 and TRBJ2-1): EAGVVQSPRYKIIEKKQPVAFWCNPISGHNTLYWYLQNLGQGPELLIRYENEEAVDDSQLPKDRFSAERLKGVDSTLKIQPAELGDSAVYLCASSPQSGRGSYNEQFFGPGTRLTVL.

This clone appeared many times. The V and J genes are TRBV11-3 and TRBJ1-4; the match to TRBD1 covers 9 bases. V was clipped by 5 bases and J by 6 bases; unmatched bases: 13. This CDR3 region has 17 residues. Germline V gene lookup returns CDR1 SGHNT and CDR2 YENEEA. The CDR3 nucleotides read TGTGCCAGCAGCCCACCGGGACAGGGACCAAGGGATGAAAAACTGTTTTTT. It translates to CASSPPGQGPRDEKLFF. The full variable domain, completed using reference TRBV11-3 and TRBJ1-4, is EAGVVQSPRYKIIEKKQPVAFWCNPISGHNTLYWYLQNLGQGPELLIRYENEEAVDDSQLPKDRFSAERLKGVDSTLKIQPAELGDSAVYLCASSPPGQGPRDEKLFFGSGTQLSVL.

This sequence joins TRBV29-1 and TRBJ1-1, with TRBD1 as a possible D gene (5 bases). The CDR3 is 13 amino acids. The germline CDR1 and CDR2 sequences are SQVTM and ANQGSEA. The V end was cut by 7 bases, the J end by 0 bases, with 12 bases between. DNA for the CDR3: TGCAGCGCCTTCGGGGCTATGAACACTGAAGCTTTCTTT. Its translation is CSAFGAMNTEAFF. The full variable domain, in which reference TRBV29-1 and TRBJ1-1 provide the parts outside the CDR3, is SAVISQKPSRDICQRGTSLTIQCQVDSQVTMMFWYRQQPGQSLTLIATANQGSEATYESGFVIDKFPISRPNLTFSTLTVSNMSPEDSSIYLCSAFGAMNTEAFFGQGTRLTVV.

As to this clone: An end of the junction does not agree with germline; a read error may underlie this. The CDR3 here is CASSQFPGQGDF. The CDR3 nucleotides read TGTGCCAGCAGTCAATTTCCGGGACAGGGCGACTTC. V usage is TRBV28 and J usage is TRBJ2-7; 9 bases fit TRBD1. CDR1 MDHEN and CDR2 SYDVKM come from the germline V gene. This CDR3 spans 12 amino acids.